These 7 T cell receptor beta chains came from one sample sequenced in a study of T cells of healthy individuals. A single record per CDR3 protein comes from TCRdb applying MiXCR to the 5' RACE reads. This sample has about 41,000 distinct CDR3 sequences, with 4% to 5.5% found just once. Receptors were obtained from a human donor in good health.

In its sample, this clonotype was seen many times. The chain couples TRBV29-1 to TRBJ2-3; D uncertain. Trimming took 5 bases from V and 5 from J, leaving 8 bases between them. Germline-derived CDR1 and CDR2 are SQVTM and ANQGSEA. The CDR3 consists of 11 residues. This CDR3 reads CSVPIGDTQYF. Here the CDR3 DNA reads TGCAGCGTTCCGATTGGAGATACGCAGTATTTT.

This clonotype has a count of ten or more. The chain recombines TRBV24-1 with TRBJ2-1; 13 bases agree with TRBD2. V lost 3 bases and J lost 8; bases outside the gene matches: 9. This CDR3 has 17 residues. Germline V lookup: CDR1 KGHDR, CDR2 SFDVKD. The CDR3 DNA sequence: TGTGCCACCAGTGATCTAGGGACTAGCGGGAAGCGCGATGAGCAGTTCTTC. Protein product: CATSDLGTSGKRDEQFF.

The V and J genes are TRBV11-3 and TRBJ2-1; weak D call: TRBD2 (6 bases). Trimming stripped 5 bases from V and 6 bases from J, with 17 bases between. The germline V gene encodes CDR1 SGHNT and CDR2 YENEEA. This CDR3 is 15 amino acids long. CDR3 residues: CASSPEAGDSNEQFF. DNA for the CDR3: TGTGCCAGCAGCCCTGAGGCCGGGGACTCCAATGAGCAGTTCTTC.

This clonotype was picked up many times. J is TRBJ2-2 and V is TRBV6-2 or TRBV6-3, with 8 bases fitting TRBD2. The V and J ends lost 0 bases and 1 base, in that order; junction bases with no gene match: 19. The CDR3 covers 22 residues. Germline V CDR1 and CDR2: MNHEY, SVGEGT. DNA for the CDR3: TGTGCCAGCAGTTACTCCCCCAGGGCGGGAGGAAGGCTTAAAAAGAACACCGGGGAGCTGTTTTTT. Amino acids: CASSYSPRAGGRLKKNTGELFF.

This clonotype was seen a handful of times. This chain links TRBV5-1 with TRBJ2-5; D unresolved. The germline CDR1 and CDR2 sequences are SGHRS and YFSETQ. The CDR3 totals 14 residues. The V gene lost 5 bases and the J gene lost 2 bases, with 13 bases spanning the gap. The chain's CDR3 is CASRLKILQETQYF. CDR3 sequence (DNA): TGCGCCAGCAGGCTCAAAATACTACAAGAGACCCAGTACTTC.

This clonotype was seen more than once but under ten times. V is TRBV14 and J is TRBJ2-1; D is uncertain. Between the trimmed V and J ends, which lost 4 bases and 0 bases, there was a span of 13 bases. This CDR3 has 16 residues. Per the germline V gene, CDR1 is SGHDN and CDR2 is FVKESK. The CDR3 here is CASSPFGGSSYNEQFF. Written as DNA, the CDR3 is TGTGCCAGCAGCCCTTTTGGCGGCAGCTCCTACAATGAGCAGTTCTTC.

This clonotype was recorded many times. The gene calls are TRBV27 and TRBJ1-1; TRBD1 might be the D (6 bases). Trimming removed 6 bases from V and 0 bases from J, with 17 bases in between. The CDR3 has 16 residues. Germline-derived CDR1 and CDR2 are MNHEY and SMNVEV (reference sequence). The CDR3 is CASRSRGAGMNTEAFF. CDR3 DNA: TGTGCCAGCAGGAGCAGGGGTGCGGGGATGAACACTGAAGCTTTCTTT.